These 10 T cell receptor beta chains came from one sample sequenced in a study of cytomegalovirus exposure and HLA in healthy donors. The PCR was carried out with 60 Vbeta primers and 13 Jbeta primers. TCRdb's copy holds only in-frame clones and misses some; the assay was immunoSEQ multiplex PCR. Its clone listing holds about 200,000 clones. Sequenced: PBMCs. Receptors originate from a girl aged 2 to 10 in good health and CMV-seropositive.

The chain recombines TRBV6-5 with TRBJ2-2; D gene ambiguous. V gave up 4 bases and J gave up 4 bases, with 7 bases separating them. The CDR3 totals 13 residues. Germline-derived CDR1 and CDR2 are MNHEY and SVGAGI. The CDR3 bases are TGTGCCAGCAGTTCCGGGTTCACCGGGGAGCTGTTTTTT. Encoded protein: CASSSGFTGELFF.

This chain connects TRBV10-3 to TRBJ1-2; 10 bases line up with TRBD1. This CDR3 has 13 residues. V dropped 6 bases and J dropped 2; count of bases not matched to a gene: 0. Germline V gives CDR1 ENHRY, CDR2 SYGVKD. The CDR3 DNA reads as TGTGCCATCAGGGACAGGGGGAACTATGGCTACACCTTC. It encodes CAIRDRGNYGYTF.

J is TRBJ1-5 and V is TRBV11-2; a weak D match, TRBD1 (6 bases). The V end was cut by 1 base, the J end by 3 bases, with 10 bases between. Germline CDR1 reads SGHAT; CDR2 reads FQNNGV. The CDR3 consists of 15 residues. For the CDR3, the DNA is TGTGCCAGCAGCTTAGGCGACAGGAACAATCAGCCCCAGCATTTT. It encodes CASSLGDRNNQPQHF.

The gene calls are TRBV4-2 and TRBJ2-3, with D perhaps matching TRBD1 (6 bases). V was shortened by 0 bases and J by 2 bases, with 12 bases between the two germline ends. The CDR3 runs to 16 residues. Germline V gene sequence: CDR1 LGHNA, CDR2 YNFKEQ. In nucleotides, the CDR3 is TGTGCCAGCAGCCAAGAGGTACAGGGACCCACAGATACGCAGTATTTT. This gives the protein CASSQEVQGPTDTQYF.

J is TRBJ2-2 and V is TRBV27; D is possibly TRBD2 (6 bases). V lost 3 bases, J lost 0 bases, and 8 bases lay in between. The germline V gene has CDR1 MNHEY and CDR2 SMNVEV (reference sequence). This CDR3 spans 15 amino acids. In DNA form, the CDR3 reads TGTGCCAGCAGTTTTAGCGGTTCGAACACCGGGGAGCTGTTTTTT. It encodes CASSFSGSNTGELFF.

The chain links TRBV27 to TRBJ2-7; TRBD2 agrees at 10 bases. CDR3 length: 16 amino acids. Germline V gives CDR1 MNHEY, CDR2 SMNVEV (reference sequence). The J segment lost 2 bases and the V segment lost 6 bases, leaving 10 bases of the junction unmatched. CDR3 region: CASRPRTGTSAYEQYF. The DNA for the CDR3 is TGTGCCAGCAGGCCTCGTACCGGGACTAGCGCCTACGAGCAGTACTTC.

This rearrangement joins TRBV7-2 to TRBJ1-5; D ambiguous. Germline V gives CDR1 SGHTA, CDR2 FQGNSA. The CDR3 length is 13 residues. V dropped 9 bases and J dropped 4 bases, with 13 bases sitting between them. The CDR3 here is CASGEWENQPQHF. In DNA, the CDR3 is TGTGCCAGTGGGGAGTGGGAAAATCAGCCCCAGCATTTT.

V usage is TRBV6-6 and J usage is TRBJ1-1; 9 bases fit TRBD1. Germline V lookup: CDR1 MNHNY, CDR2 SVGAGI (reference sequence). The CDR3 consists of 14 residues. With V trimmed by 6 bases and J by 4 bases, 6 bases remained unmatched. CDR3 bases: TGTGCCAGCAGGACCGGGACAGGGATCACTGAAGCTTTCTTT. Its translation is CASRTGTGITEAFF.

J is TRBJ1-1 and V is TRBV27, with D perhaps matching TRBD1 (5 bases). The CDR3 length is 17 residues. V was pared by 3 bases and J by 5 bases, with 22 bases between. Germline CDR1 MNHEY, CDR2 SMNVEV (reference sequence). The CDR3 DNA sequence: TGTGCCAGCAGTTTGGGGACGGGGGGAGGCAGGGTAACTGAAGCTTTCTTT. This codes for CASSLGTGGGRVTEAFF.

The genes are TRBV5-1 and TRBJ1-1; possibly TRBD1 for D (6 bases). The CDR3 contains 16 residues. Germline CDR1 and CDR2: SGHRS and YFSETQ. Trimming took 1 base from V and 1 from J, leaving 14 bases between them. The CDR3 coding sequence is TGCGCCAGCAGCTTGTTGCCAGGGGCTACGAACACTGAAGCTTTCTTT. Protein sequence: CASSLLPGATNTEAFF. The full variable domain, its missing parts supplied by reference TRBV5-1 and TRBJ1-1, is KAGVTQTPRYLIKTRGQQVTLSCSPISGHRSVSWYQQTPGQGLQFLFEYFSETQRNKGNFPGRFSGRQFSNSRSEMNVSTLELGDSALYLCASSLLPGATNTEAFFGQGTRLTVV.